This TCR beta chain emerged from a study of T cells in Graves' hyperthyroidism and ophthalmopathy. Study-level findings and limits: Separating ophthalmopathy from stable hyperthyroidism was achieved by a 13 V-J model.

There are 15 residues in the CDR3. Looked up from germline, CDR1 is SNHLY and CDR2 is FYNNEI. V trimming: 7 bases; J trimming: 3 bases; junction bases outside the gene matches: 9. Based on clinical symptoms, serum thyroxine and TRAb, thyroid ultrasound and orbital computed tomography, diagnoses were reached. The sample, blood from the first hyperthyroidism diagnosis, precedes any ophthalmopathy symptoms. Approximately 10 ml of fresh peripheral blood supplied the PBMCs. The sample holds many counts of this clonotype. Antigen: not known. Amplified TCR beta CDR3 regions came from RNA transcripts. A set of HTBI primers served as the primers for a first-round RT-PCR of the TCR CDR3. TCRdb fed the multiplex PCR reads into MiXCR, producing one record per CDR3 protein. The sample records under 450,000 distinct CDR3 sequences, roughly 12% being singletons.

This chain uses TRBV2 with TRBJ1-3, with TRBD1 matching over 7 bases. The receptor was isolated from a man aged 30 to 39 with Graves' hyperthyroidism that later progressed to Graves' ophthalmopathy. The source material was blood. CDR3 loop: CASTLDRSHGNTIYF. The CDR3 bases are TGTGCCAGCACCTTGGACAGGTCTCATGGAAACACCATATATTTT.